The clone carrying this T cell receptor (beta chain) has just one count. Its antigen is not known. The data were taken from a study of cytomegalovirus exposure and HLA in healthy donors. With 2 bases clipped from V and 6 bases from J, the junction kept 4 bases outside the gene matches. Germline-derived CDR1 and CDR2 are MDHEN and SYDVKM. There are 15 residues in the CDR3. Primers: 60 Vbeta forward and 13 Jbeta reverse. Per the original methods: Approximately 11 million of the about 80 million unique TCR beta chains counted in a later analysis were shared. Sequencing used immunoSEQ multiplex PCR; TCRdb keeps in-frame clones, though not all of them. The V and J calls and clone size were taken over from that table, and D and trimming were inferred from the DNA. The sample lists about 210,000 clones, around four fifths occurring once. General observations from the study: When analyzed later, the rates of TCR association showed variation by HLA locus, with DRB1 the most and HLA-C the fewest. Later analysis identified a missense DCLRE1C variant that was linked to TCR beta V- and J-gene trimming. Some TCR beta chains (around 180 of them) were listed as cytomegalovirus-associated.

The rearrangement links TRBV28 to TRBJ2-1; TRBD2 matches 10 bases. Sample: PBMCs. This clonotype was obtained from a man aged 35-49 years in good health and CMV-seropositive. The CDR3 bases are TGTGCCAGCAGTTTAGCAGCGGGAGGGCCCAATGAGCAGTTCTTC. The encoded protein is CASSLAAGGPNEQFF.